This TCR beta chain was found in a study of T cells in localized non-small cell lung cancer. Germline V gene data show CDR1 as GTSNPN and CDR2 as SVGIG (reference sequence). This CDR3 has 14 amino acids. Unmatched junction bases numbered 3, after V lost 3 bases and J lost 7 bases. Only in-frame clones appear in the TCRdb table, and some are missing; sequencing was by immunoSEQ multiplex PCR. The table includes some 82,000 clones, about 78% detected once. The gene calls are TRBV30 and TRBJ2-7; TRBD2 matches 16 bases. The sample here was PBMCs, taken before any cancer treatment. The TCR originated in a man between 40 and 70 years old with stage II squamous cell lung carcinoma. The CDR3 sequence: CAWSWGLAGGEQYF. The DNA of the CDR3 is TGTGCCTGGAGCTGGGGACTAGCGGGGGGGGAGCAGTACTTC.